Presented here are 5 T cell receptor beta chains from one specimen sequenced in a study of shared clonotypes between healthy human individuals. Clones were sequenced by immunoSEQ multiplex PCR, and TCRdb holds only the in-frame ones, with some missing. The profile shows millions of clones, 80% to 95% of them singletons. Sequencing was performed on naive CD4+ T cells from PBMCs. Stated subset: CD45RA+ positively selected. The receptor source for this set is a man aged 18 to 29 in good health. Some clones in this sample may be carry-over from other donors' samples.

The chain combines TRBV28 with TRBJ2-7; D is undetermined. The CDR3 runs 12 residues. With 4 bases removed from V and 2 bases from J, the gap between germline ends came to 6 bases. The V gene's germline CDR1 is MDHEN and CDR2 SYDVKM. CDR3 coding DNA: TGTGCCAGCAGTTATCCCCCCTACGAGCAGTACTTC. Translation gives CASSYPPYEQYF.

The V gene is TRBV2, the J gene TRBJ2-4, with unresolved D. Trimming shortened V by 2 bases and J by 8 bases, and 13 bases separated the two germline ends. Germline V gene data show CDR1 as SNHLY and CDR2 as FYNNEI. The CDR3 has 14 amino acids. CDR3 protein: CASSETALRHIQYF. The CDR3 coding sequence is TGTGCCAGCAGTGAAACGGCGTTGCGGCACATTCAGTACTTC.

The CDR3 DNA is TGTGCCAGCAGAGAGCGGGAACCCTACGAGCAGTACTTC. Translated, it gives CASREREPYEQYF. The chain links TRBV6-6 to TRBJ2-7; the match to TRBD2 covers 7 bases. The CDR3 is made up of 13 amino acids. The V gene end was trimmed by 6 bases and the J gene end by 2 bases; junction bases not matched to a gene: 4. CDR1 is MNHNY and CDR2 is SVGAGI in the germline V gene (reference sequence).

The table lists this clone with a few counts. CDR3 sequence reads: CASSRPRAGRHYGYTF. The CDR3 DNA reads TGTGCCAGCAGCCGCCCACGGGCAGGGCGGCACTATGGCTACACCTTC. The chain couples TRBV4-2 to TRBJ1-2; D is perhaps TRBD1 (5 bases). Trimming cost V 4 bases and J 3 bases, with 18 bases left between them. From germline, CDR1 is LGHNA and CDR2 YNFKEQ. CDR3 length: 16 residues.

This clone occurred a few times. CDR3 protein: CASSLRPGSSSYTF. Here the CDR3 DNA reads TGTGCCAGCAGTTTACGACCAGGGTCTAGTAGCTACACCTTC. V gene TRBV28 combines with J gene TRBJ1-2, with TRBD1 as a possible D gene (5 bases). The CDR3 extends over 14 amino acids. V shed 2 bases and J shed 9 bases, with 16 bases lying between them. Germline assignment: CDR1 MDHEN and CDR2 SYDVKM.